The entry below describes one T cell receptor beta chain. Its antigen is not known. This sample stems from a study of healthy donors' naive CD4 and CD8 T cells. Whole-study results and caveats: Reportedly, most V and J gene segments showed naive CD4+ versus CD8+ bias. Roughly an eighth of CD4/CD8 propensity variance appeared explained by V, J and CDR3 charge.

Each TCR library used 400 to 600 ng of total RNA and a linear amplification protocol. TCRdb processed the reads anew with MiXCR; each CDR3 protein has one entry. In the table there are approximately 200,000 distinct CDR3 sequences, around 74% of which are singletons. Looked up from germline, CDR1 is KGHSH and CDR2 is LQKENI. The CDR3 sequence is 12 residues long. V lost 4 bases and J lost 6, with 8 bases in between. The rearrangement joins TRBV18 to TRBJ2-3; D is unresolved. The origin of this receptor is a pool of human donors in good health; the sample pools cells from several healthy donors. Source material: naive CD4+ and CD8+ T cells sorted from blood, pooled from several donors. This CDR3 reads CASSRSGDTQYF. CDR3 nucleotides: TGTGCCAGCTCACGCAGTGGTGATACGCAGTATTTT. Variable domain in full (rest from reference TRBV18 and TRBJ2-3): NAGVMQNPRHLVRRRGQEARLRCSPMKGHSHVYWYRQLPEEGLKFMVYLQKENIIDESGMPKERFSAEFPKEGPSILRIQQVVRGDSAAYFCASSRSGDTQYFGPGTRLTVL.